Each of the 17 T cell receptor beta chains below was sequenced from the same sample in a study of Graves' ophthalmopathy and Graves' hyperthyroidism. Transcripts of RNA were the source for amplifying TCR beta CDR3 regions. Scientists carried out first-round RT-PCR using HTBI primers and then a second-round multiplex PCR. TCRdb fed the multiplex PCR reads into MiXCR, producing one record per CDR3 protein. Among some 160,000 distinct CDR3 sequences listed, 35% to 45% were seen once. Sequenced sample: peripheral blood. The receptors here all came from a man aged 30-40 years with Graves' ophthalmopathy.

CDR3 sequence reads: CASSFTSYSNQPQHF. CDR3 coding DNA: TGTGCCAGCAGTTTTACCTCTTATAGCAATCAGCCCCAGCATTTT. The genes are TRBV28 and TRBJ1-5; D is unclear. CDR3 length equals 15 residues. V lost 3 bases to trimming and J lost 0 bases, with 9 bases between them. CDR1 MDHEN and CDR2 SYDVKM come from the germline V gene.

This clonotype was found many times. The chain combines TRBV6-5 with TRBJ1-5; D uncertain. Trimming shortened V by 5 bases and J by 1 base, and 9 bases separated the two germline ends. CDR3 size: 14 residues. CDR1 is MNHEY and CDR2 is SVGAGI in the germline V gene. As DNA, the CDR3 is TGTGCCAGCAGTCTTGATCACAGCAATCAGCCCCAGCATTTT. This gives the protein CASSLDHSNQPQHF.

Of note for this clonotype: A junction end diverges from the germline sequence, so it may reflect a read error. This sequence joins TRBV6-5 and TRBJ1-1; a possible D gene is TRBD1 (5 bases). The V gene's germline CDR1 is MNHEY and CDR2 SVGAGI. This CDR3 is built from 13 residues. Here the CDR3 reads CASRYTGNTEAFF. Here the CDR3 DNA reads TGTGCCAGCCGTTATACAGGGAACACTGAAGCTTTCTTT.

This clonotype was counted many times. This rearrangement joins TRBV15 to TRBJ1-1; no firm D call. The CDR3 runs to 13 residues. Germline V CDR1 and CDR2: LNHNV, YYDKDF (reference sequence). The ends were cut back, 0 bases at V and 11 bases at J, with 13 bases in the middle. CDR3 sequence: CATSRDREFRAFF. As DNA, the CDR3 is TGTGCCACCAGCAGAGATAGGGAGTTTCGGGCTTTCTTT.

This chain uses TRBV12-3 or TRBV12-4 with TRBJ2-7, with D perhaps TRBD2 (6 bases). The CDR3 is 14 residues long. V was cut by 6 bases and J by 3 bases, with 15 bases left in between. For the CDR3, the DNA is TGTGCCAGCAGCCTCGCGGAGGGGTACTACGAGCAGTACTTC. Translating it yields CASSLAEGYYEQYF.

The V call is TRBV12-3 or TRBV12-4, the J call TRBJ1-5, with 7 bases fitting TRBD1. With 4 bases clipped from V and 6 bases from J, the junction kept 6 bases outside the gene matches. The CDR3 consists of 14 residues. CDR3 nucleotide sequence: TGTGCCAGCAGTTACGGACAGGTTCGTCAGCCCCAGCATTTT. This sequence encodes CASSYGQVRQPQHF.

This clonotype was observed many times. The V and J genes are TRBV20-1 and TRBJ1-1, with a tentative D call TRBD1 (5 bases). The CDR3 contains 10 residues. V lost 6 bases to trimming and J lost 10 bases, with 12 bases between them. The germline gives CDR1 DFQATT, CDR2 SNEGSKA (reference sequence). CDR3: CSAPMGGAFF. CDR3 nucleotide sequence: TGCAGTGCCCCGATGGGGGGAGCTTTCTTT.

This chain connects TRBV6-1 to TRBJ2-2; D is ambiguous. V shed 6 bases and J shed 7 bases, with 18 bases lying between them. Germline V CDR1 and CDR2: MNHNS, SASEGT. The CDR3 runs 15 residues. This chain's CDR3 is CASRGWENRGGELFF. The CDR3 DNA sequence: TGTGCCAGCAGGGGGTGGGAAAATCGTGGCGGGGAGCTGTTTTTT.

CDR3 DNA: TGTGCCAGCAGTCAGGCCGGGACAGTAGCCTACGAGCAGTACTTC. This codes for CASSQAGTVAYEQYF. The chain joins TRBV6-1 to TRBJ2-7; TRBD1 matches at 7 bases. This CDR3 has 15 residues. The V gene end was trimmed by 5 bases and the J gene end by 2 bases; junction bases not matched to a gene: 9. Germline V gives CDR1 MNHNS, CDR2 SASEGT.

V and J are TRBV6-1 and TRBJ2-5; 9 positions match TRBD2. CDR3 size: 13 residues. V shed 10 bases and J 4 bases; nucleotides not matched to a gene: 7. Per germline, CDR1 MNHNS and CDR2 SASEGT. The CDR3 sequence: CATALLAGETQYF. CDR3 coding DNA: TGTGCCACCGCCCTACTAGCGGGAGAGACCCAGTACTTC.

The J gene is TRBJ1-6, the V gene TRBV6-1, with a tentative D call TRBD1 (5 bases). CDR1 MNHNS and CDR2 SASEGT come from the germline V gene. Trimming took off 11 bases at V and 0 bases at J, with 17 bases between the two ends. The CDR3 is 16 residues long. The CDR3 DNA sequence: TGTGCCGCTACACGGGGCACAAGCTCCTATAATTCACCCCTCCACTTT. It codes for CAATRGTSSYNSPLHF.

This clonotype showed up many times. This chain uses TRBV27 with TRBJ2-7, with 9 bases identical to TRBD1. The CDR3 sequence is 15 residues long. The germline CDR1 and CDR2 sequences are MNHEY and SMNVEV (reference sequence). Germline trimming cut 6 bases from V and 3 bases from J; bases unmatched to any gene: 9. This chain's CDR3 is CASSRNRGLDYEQYF. CDR3 in DNA: TGTGCCAGCAGCCGAAACAGGGGGCTGGACTACGAGCAGTACTTC.

This clonotype occurred many times. The rearrangement joins TRBV27 to TRBJ2-7; tentative D call: TRBD2 (7 bases). CDR1 and CDR2 (germline): MNHEY, SMNVEV (reference sequence). CDR3 length: 19 amino acids. The V end was cut by 0 bases, the J end by 0 bases, with 21 bases between. The CDR3 sequence is CASSLSGEGGGSSSYEQYF. The CDR3 nucleotides read TGTGCCAGCAGTTTATCGGGAGAGGGAGGGGGATCTTCCTCCTACGAGCAGTACTTC.

This clonotype was detected ten times or more. The J gene is TRBJ2-7, the V gene TRBV12-3 or TRBV12-4, with TRBD1 matching over 9 bases. V shed 10 bases and J 5 bases; nucleotides not matched to a gene: 12. The CDR3 totals 14 residues. This CDR3 is CATVTGGDLNEQYF. The CDR3 region has the DNA TGTGCCACCGTGACAGGGGGTGATTTGAACGAGCAGTACTTC.

V gene TRBV7-2 combines with J gene TRBJ1-5; D unresolved. Trimming took off 3 bases at V and 0 bases at J, with 9 bases between the two ends. The CDR3 covers 15 residues. Germline V gene data show CDR1 as SGHTA and CDR2 as FQGNSA. The DNA of the CDR3 is TGTGCCAGCAGCTTCTTTACGGATAGCAATCAGCCCCAGCATTTT. This gives the protein CASSFFTDSNQPQHF.

The chain joins TRBV6-5 to TRBJ1-3; unclear D gene. The V end lost 2 bases, the J end lost 0 bases, and 14 bases lay between the germline ends. The CDR3 has 17 amino acids. CDR1 and CDR2 (germline): MNHEY, SVGAGI. The CDR3 nucleotides are TGTGCCAGCAGTTACCTCGGTGGGCGTCGCTCTGGAAACACCATATATTTT. It yields the protein CASSYLGGRRSGNTIYF.

There are many counts of this clonotype. The V call is TRBV7-2, the J call TRBJ2-5; D uncertain. V lost 9 bases and J lost 1, with 12 bases in between. There are 13 residues in the CDR3. Germline V gives CDR1 SGHTA, CDR2 FQGNSA. CDR3 sequence (DNA): TGTGCCAGTCGGCGAGTCAGCCAAGAGACCCAGTACTTC. It codes for CASRRVSQETQYF.